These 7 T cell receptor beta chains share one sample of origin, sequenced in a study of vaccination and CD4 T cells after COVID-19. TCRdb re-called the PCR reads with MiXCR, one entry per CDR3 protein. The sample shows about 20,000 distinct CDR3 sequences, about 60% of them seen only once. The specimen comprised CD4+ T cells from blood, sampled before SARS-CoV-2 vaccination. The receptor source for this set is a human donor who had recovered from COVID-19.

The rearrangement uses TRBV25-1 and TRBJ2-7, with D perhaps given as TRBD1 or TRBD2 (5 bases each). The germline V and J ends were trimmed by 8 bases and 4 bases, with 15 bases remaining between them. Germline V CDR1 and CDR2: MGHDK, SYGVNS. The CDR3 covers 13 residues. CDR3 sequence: CASSTLGTYEQYF. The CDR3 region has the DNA TGTGCCAGCTCCACATTGGGGACGTACGAGCAGTACTTC.

The CDR3 here is CASSPGQSYNEQFF. The CDR3 DNA reads TGTGCCAGTAGTCCGGGACAGTCCTACAATGAGCAGTTCTTC. V gene TRBV19 combines with J gene TRBJ2-1; 7 bases align to TRBD1. This CDR3 has 14 amino acids. CDR1 and CDR2 from the germline V gene are LNHDA and SQIVND (reference sequence). Trimming at V came to 5 bases and at J to 1 base, leaving 2 bases not matched to a gene.

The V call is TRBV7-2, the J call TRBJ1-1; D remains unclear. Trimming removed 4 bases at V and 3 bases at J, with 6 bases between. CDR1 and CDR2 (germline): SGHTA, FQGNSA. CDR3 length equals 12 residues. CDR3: CASSSWDTEAFF. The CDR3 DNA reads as TGTGCCAGCAGCTCTTGGGACACTGAAGCTTTCTTT.

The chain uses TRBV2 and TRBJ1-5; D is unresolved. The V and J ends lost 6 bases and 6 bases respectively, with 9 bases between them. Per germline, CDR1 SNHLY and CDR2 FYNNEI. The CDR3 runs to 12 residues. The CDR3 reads CASRGEGQPQHF. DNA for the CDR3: TGTGCCAGCAGAGGCGAAGGTCAGCCCCAGCATTTT.

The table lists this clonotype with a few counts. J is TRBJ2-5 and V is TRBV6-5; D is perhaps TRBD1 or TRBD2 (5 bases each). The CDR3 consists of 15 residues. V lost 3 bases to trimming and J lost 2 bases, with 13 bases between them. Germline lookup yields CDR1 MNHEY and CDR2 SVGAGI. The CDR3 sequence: CASSYRDGIQETQYF. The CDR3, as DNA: TGTGCCAGCAGTTATCGGGACGGAATACAAGAGACCCAGTACTTC.

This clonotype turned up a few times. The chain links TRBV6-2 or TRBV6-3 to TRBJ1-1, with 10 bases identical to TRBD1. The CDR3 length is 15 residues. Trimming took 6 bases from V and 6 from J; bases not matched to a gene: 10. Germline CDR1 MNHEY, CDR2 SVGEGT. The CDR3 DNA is TGTGCCAGCAGCTATTCCGGGACAGGGGACGCTGAAGCTTTCTTT. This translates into CASSYSGTGDAEAFF.

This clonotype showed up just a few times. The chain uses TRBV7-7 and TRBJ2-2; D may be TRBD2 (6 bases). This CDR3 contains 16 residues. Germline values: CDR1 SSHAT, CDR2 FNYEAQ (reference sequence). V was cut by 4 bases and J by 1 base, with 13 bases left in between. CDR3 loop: CASSSYPGGNTGELFF. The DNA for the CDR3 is TGTGCCAGCAGCTCCTACCCCGGGGGGAACACCGGGGAGCTGTTTTTT.